This entry concerns a single T cell receptor (beta chain). The data belong to a study of blood T cell repertoires in COVID-19. Turning to the study itself: The United States, Italy and Spain provided the acute and convalescent COVID-19 samples. In each case, the material was cDNA or gDNA derived from T cells, B-cell-depleted T cells, or PBMCs.

In the original workflow: Amplified reference gene primers provided the basis for estimating nucleated cell counts. Generated by immunoSEQ multiplex PCR, the TCRdb table keeps only in-frame clones and is missing some. V and J calls plus clone size are reproduced from that table; the DNA served to infer D and trimming. The table records some 100,000 clones, less than 85% of them present only once. The origin of this receptor is a woman between 65 and 79 years old with active or convalescent COVID-19. The sample consisted of peripheral blood.

The CDR3 coding sequence is TGTGCCAGCAGCCTGGAAGGACAGGGAGACACTGAAGCTTTCTTT. Its translation is CASSLEGQGDTEAFF. This rearrangement joins TRBV4-2 to TRBJ1-1; 8 nucleotides align to TRBD1. Germline CDR1 reads LGHNA; CDR2 reads YNFKEQ. This CDR3 is 15 amino acids long. V was clipped by 4 bases and J by 3 bases; unmatched bases: 7.